The subject of this entry is one T cell receptor beta chain. In the original processing: How many nucleated cells were present was estimated from reference gene primer amplification. Some clones are missing from TCRdb's copy, which holds only in-frame ones; the method was immunoSEQ multiplex PCR. V, J and clone size reflect that table, while D and trimming were determined from the DNA. The data contain about 170,000 clones, roughly 93% of them singletons. This sample was taken from a study of blood T cell repertoires in COVID-19. At the level of the study: Acute and convalescent COVID-19 samples came from the United States, Italy and Spain. In each case, the material was cDNA or gDNA derived from T cells, B-cell-depleted T cells, or PBMCs.

CDR3 size: 14 residues. Germline V lookup: CDR1 ENHRY, CDR2 SYGVKD. Trimming at V came to 1 base and at J to 5 bases, leaving 0 bases not matched to a gene. This clonotype originated in a man aged 18 to 35 with COVID-19, enrolled during active disease. The chain uses TRBV10-3 and TRBJ1-5; 9 positions match TRBD1. Sequencing was done on a sample of peripheral blood. The CDR3 DNA follows: TGTGCCATCAGTGAGTACAGGGGGCATCAGCCCCAGCATTTT. Amino acid sequence: CAISEYRGHQPQHF.